This T cell receptor (beta chain) was sequenced in a study of OX40 agonist ivuxolimab in advanced cancers. Assay used: immunoSEQ multiplex PCR; TCRdb lists only in-frame clones, some missing. The sample carries 110,000 or so clones, around 93% recorded once. The V gene end was trimmed by 6 bases and the J gene end by 4 bases; junction bases not matched to a gene: 4. Germline V CDR1 and CDR2: LNHDA, SQIVND (reference sequence). CDR3 size: 13 residues. This clone was picked up one time. This rearrangement joins TRBV19 to TRBJ1-2; TRBD1 agrees at 8 bases. The sequence was collected from an adult with an advanced solid tumor such as melanoma, head and neck, liver or kidney cancer. The sequencing here drew on CD4+ or CD8+ T cells sorted from blood, taken in a trial of the OX40 agonist ivuxolimab. CDR3 sequence reads: CASSRQGTYGYTF. The CDR3, as DNA: TGTGCCAGTAGCAGACAGGGGACCTATGGCTACACCTTC.